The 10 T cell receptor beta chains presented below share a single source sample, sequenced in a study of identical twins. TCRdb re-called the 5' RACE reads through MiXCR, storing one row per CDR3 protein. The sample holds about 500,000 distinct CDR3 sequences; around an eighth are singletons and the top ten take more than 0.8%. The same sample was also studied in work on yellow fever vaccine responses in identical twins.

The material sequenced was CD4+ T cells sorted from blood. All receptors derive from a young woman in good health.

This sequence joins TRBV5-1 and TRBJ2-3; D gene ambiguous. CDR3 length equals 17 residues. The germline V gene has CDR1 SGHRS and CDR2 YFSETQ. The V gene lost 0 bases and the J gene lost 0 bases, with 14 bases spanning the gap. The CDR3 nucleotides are TGCGCCAGCAGCTTGGCCGGTGCCGGGCTCAGCACAGATACGCAGTATTTT. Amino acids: CASSLAGAGLSTDTQYF.

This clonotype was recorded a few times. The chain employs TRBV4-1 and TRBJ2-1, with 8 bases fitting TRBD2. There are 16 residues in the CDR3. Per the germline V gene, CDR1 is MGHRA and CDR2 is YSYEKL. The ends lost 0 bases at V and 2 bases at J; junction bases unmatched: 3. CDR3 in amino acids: CASSQDTAGAYNEQFF. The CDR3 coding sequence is TGCGCCAGCAGCCAAGATACAGCGGGGGCCTACAATGAGCAGTTCTTC.

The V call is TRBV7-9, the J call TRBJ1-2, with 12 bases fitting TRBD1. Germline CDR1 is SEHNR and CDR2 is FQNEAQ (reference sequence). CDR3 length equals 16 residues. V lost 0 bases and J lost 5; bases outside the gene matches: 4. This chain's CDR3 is CASSLAGTGGAYGYTF. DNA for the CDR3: TGTGCCAGCAGCTTAGCCGGGACAGGGGGCGCATATGGCTACACCTTC.

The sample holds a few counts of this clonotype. CDR3 residues: CASSFTGTSFNSPLHF. The CDR3 DNA is TGTGCCAGCAGTTTTACCGGGACAAGTTTCAATTCACCCCTCCACTTT. The chain employs TRBV6-5 and TRBJ1-6, with D maybe TRBD1 (6 bases). V lost 4 bases, J lost 7 bases, and 17 bases lay in between. The CDR3 is made up of 16 amino acids. Germline V CDR1 and CDR2: MNHEY, SVGAGI.

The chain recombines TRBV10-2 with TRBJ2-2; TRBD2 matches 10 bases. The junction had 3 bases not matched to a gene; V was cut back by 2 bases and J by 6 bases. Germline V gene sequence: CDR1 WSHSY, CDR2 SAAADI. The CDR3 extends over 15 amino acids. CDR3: CASSESGGAPGELFF. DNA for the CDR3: TGCGCCAGCAGTGAGAGCGGGGGGGCCCCCGGGGAGCTGTTTTTT.

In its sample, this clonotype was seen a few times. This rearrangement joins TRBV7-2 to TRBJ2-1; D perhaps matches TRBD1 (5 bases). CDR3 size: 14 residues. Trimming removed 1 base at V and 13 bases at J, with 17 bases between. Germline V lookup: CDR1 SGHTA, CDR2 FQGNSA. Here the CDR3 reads CASSLGVGQGFQFF. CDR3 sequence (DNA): TGTGCCAGCAGCTTAGGGGTCGGGCAGGGCTTTCAGTTCTTC.

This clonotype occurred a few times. The CDR3 protein is CASSIQGGEQYF. Here the CDR3 DNA reads TGTGCCAGCAGTATACAGGGGGGCGAGCAGTACTTC. The chain links TRBV2 to TRBJ2-7, with 8 nucleotides matching TRBD1. The V gene end was trimmed by 5 bases and the J gene end by 6 bases; junction bases not matched to a gene: 3. CDR1 and CDR2 from the germline V gene are SNHLY and FYNNEI. This CDR3 region has 12 residues. Together with reference TRBV2 and TRBJ2-7, the CDR3 gives the full variable domain: EPEVTQTPSHQVTQMGQEVILRCVPISNHLYFYWYRQILGQKVEFLVSFYNNEISEKSEIFDDQFSVERPDGSNFTLKIRSTKLEDSAMYFCASSIQGGEQYFGPGTRLTVT.

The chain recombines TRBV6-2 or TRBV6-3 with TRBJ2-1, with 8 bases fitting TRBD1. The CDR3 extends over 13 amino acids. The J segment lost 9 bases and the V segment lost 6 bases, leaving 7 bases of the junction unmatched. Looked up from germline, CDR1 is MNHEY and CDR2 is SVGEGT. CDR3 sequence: CASRQTGAGEQFF. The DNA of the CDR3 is TGTGCCAGCAGGCAGACAGGGGCGGGTGAGCAGTTCTTC.

The CDR3 nucleotides read TGTGCCAGCAGCTTAGGACAGGGGGGGTTCTATGGCTACACCTTC. Protein: CASSLGQGGFYGYTF. The V gene is TRBV11-2, the J gene TRBJ1-2; 9 nucleotides line up with TRBD1. The CDR3 consists of 15 residues. The J segment lost 4 bases and the V segment lost 1 base, leaving 4 bases of the junction unmatched. Germline V gives CDR1 SGHAT, CDR2 FQNNGV.

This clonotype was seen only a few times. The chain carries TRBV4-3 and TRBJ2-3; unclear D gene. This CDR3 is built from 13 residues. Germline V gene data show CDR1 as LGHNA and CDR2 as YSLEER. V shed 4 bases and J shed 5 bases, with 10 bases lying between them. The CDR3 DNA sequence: TGCGCCAGCAGCCCCAATAATCGAGATACGCAGTATTTT. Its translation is CASSPNNRDTQYF.